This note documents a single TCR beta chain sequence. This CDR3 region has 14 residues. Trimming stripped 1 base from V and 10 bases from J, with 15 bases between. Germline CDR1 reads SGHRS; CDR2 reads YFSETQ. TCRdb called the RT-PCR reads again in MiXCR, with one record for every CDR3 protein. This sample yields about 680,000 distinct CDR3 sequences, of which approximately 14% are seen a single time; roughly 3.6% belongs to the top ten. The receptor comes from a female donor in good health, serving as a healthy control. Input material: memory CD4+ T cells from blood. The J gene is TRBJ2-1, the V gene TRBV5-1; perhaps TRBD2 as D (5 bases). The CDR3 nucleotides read TGCGCCAGCAGCTTGACGGATGCGACGGGAGAGCAGTTCTTC. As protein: CASSLTDATGEQFF.